This paragraph covers one TCR beta chain sequence. What it recognizes is unknown. Looked up from germline, CDR1 is SGHVS and CDR2 is FQNEAQ. This CDR3 has 15 amino acids. Trimming removed 0 bases from V and 3 bases from J, with 9 bases in between. This entry belongs to a study of OX40 agonist ivuxolimab in advanced cancers. In the study overall: The study enrolled dose-escalation patients with hepatocellular carcinoma, melanoma, renal cell or head and neck cancer.

The repertoire was sequenced with immunoSEQ multiplex PCR; TCRdb's copy has only in-frame clones and lacks some. The sample lists fewer than 85,000 clones, 80% seen once, with approximately 8% in the top ten. Study findings and constraints: Partial responders at 0.1-3.0 mg/kg showed near-lowest clonal expansion.

This sample comprised CD4+ or CD8+ T cells sorted from blood, obtained in a trial of the OX40 agonist ivuxolimab. The rearrangement joins TRBV7-8 to TRBJ2-1, with D tentatively TRBD2 (5 bases). This receptor was taken from an adult with an advanced solid tumor such as melanoma, head and neck, liver or kidney cancer. The CDR3 spells CASSLAGADYNEQFF. The CDR3 bases are TGTGCCAGCAGCTTAGCGGGAGCCGACTACAATGAGCAGTTCTTC.